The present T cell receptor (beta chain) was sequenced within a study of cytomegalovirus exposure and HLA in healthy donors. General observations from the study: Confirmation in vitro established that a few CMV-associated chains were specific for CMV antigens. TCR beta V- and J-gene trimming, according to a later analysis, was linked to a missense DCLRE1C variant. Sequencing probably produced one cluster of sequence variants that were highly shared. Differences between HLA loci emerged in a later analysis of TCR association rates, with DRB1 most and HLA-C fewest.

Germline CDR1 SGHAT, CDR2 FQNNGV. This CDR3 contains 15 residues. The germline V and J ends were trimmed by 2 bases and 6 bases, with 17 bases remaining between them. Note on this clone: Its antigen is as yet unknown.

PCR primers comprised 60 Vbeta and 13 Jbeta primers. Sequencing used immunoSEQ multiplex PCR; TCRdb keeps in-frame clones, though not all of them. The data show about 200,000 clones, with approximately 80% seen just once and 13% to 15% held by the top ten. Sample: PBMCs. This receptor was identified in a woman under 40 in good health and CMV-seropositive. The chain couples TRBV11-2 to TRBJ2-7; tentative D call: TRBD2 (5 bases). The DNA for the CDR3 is TGTGCCAGCAGCTTAATTCCCCTTAGCGCCGGCGAGCAGTACTTC. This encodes CASSLIPLSAGEQYF.